These 20 T cell receptor beta chains were all obtained from the same sample, sequenced in a study of response to subunit inactivated influenza vaccine. TCRdb re-called the RT-PCR reads through MiXCR, storing one row per CDR3 protein. The table lists 450,000 to 600,000 distinct CDR3 sequences, approximately 7.6% of them singletons. The sequencing used PBMCs from blood, collected about 23 months after vaccination. These TCRs come from a man aged 50-75 years who received an inactivated influenza vaccine.

Turning to this clonotype: The junction departs from germline at one end; a sequencing error may be responsible. V usage is TRBV6-1 and J usage is TRBJ2-1; TRBD1 aligns across 10 bases. Germline loops: CDR1 MNHNS, CDR2 SASEGT. The CDR3 totals 14 residues. The CDR3, as DNA: TGTGCCGGCAGTAGGGGACAGGGGAGGAATGAGCAGTTCTTC. This gives the protein CAGSRGQGRNEQFF.

V gene TRBV5-1 combines with J gene TRBJ2-1, with D possibly matching TRBD1 (5 bases). This CDR3 spans 15 amino acids. V shed 4 bases and J shed 10 bases, with 21 bases lying between them. Looked up from germline, CDR1 is SGHRS and CDR2 is YFSETQ. The CDR3 here is CASSPFWAGLDEQFF. The DNA of the CDR3 is TGCGCCAGCAGCCCTTTTTGGGCAGGGCTTGACGAGCAGTTCTTC. Filled out from reference TRBV5-1 and TRBJ2-1, the complete variable domain reads KAGVTQTPRYLIKTRGQQVTLSCSPISGHRSVSWYQQTPGQGLQFLFEYFSETQRNKGNFPGRFSGRQFSNSRSEMNVSTLELGDSALYLCASSPFWAGLDEQFFGPGTRLTVL.

The CDR3: CSALTGGNQPQHF. CDR3 bases: TGCAGTGCTTTGACAGGAGGCAATCAGCCCCAGCATTTT. The genes are TRBV20-1 and TRBJ1-5, with a tentative D call TRBD1 (6 bases). Between the trimmed V and J ends, which lost 5 bases and 2 bases, there was a span of 10 bases. The V gene's germline CDR1 is DFQATT and CDR2 SNEGSKA (reference sequence). There are 13 residues in the CDR3.

This clonotype has ten or more counts. The rearrangement links TRBV29-1 to TRBJ2-1; the D is unclear. The CDR3 sequence is 13 residues long. The germline gives CDR1 SQVTM, CDR2 ANQGSEA. Trimming shortened V by 7 bases and J by 0 bases, and 10 bases separated the two germline ends. In nucleotides, the CDR3 is TGCAGCGGAGGCGGCCGCTCCTACAATGAGCAGTTCTTC. It is translated as CSGGGRSYNEQFF.

This clonotype was seen more than once but under ten times. The chain recombines TRBV6-1 with TRBJ1-2; D is unclear. Looked up from germline, CDR1 is MNHNS and CDR2 is SASEGT. This CDR3 contains 13 residues. V lost 2 bases and J 5 bases, leaving 9 bases between the germline ends. This CDR3 reads CASSELGFYGYTF. In DNA, the CDR3 is TGTGCCAGCAGTGAATTAGGGTTTTATGGCTACACCTTC.

About this clonotype: A read error may explain this, as a much larger clone is one base away. The chain is built from TRBV29-1 and TRBJ1-5; possible D gene TRBD1, 5 bases. The germline gives CDR1 SQVTM, CDR2 ANQGSEA. CDR3 length: 13 amino acids. Between the trimmed V and J ends, which lost 6 bases and 6 bases, there was a span of 15 bases. CDR3 loop: CSVGEAGLQPQHF. DNA for the CDR3: TGCAGCGTAGGGGAGGCGGGGCTTCAGCCCCAGCATTTT.

In its sample, this clonotype was seen many times. V and J are TRBV2 and TRBJ1-6; no reliable D call. Germline CDR1 and CDR2: SNHLY and FYNNEI. This CDR3 has 12 amino acids. V was pared by 3 bases and J by 7 bases, with 4 bases between. Here the CDR3 DNA reads TGTGCCAGCAGTGAGTACAATTCACCCCTCCACTTT. Encoded protein: CASSEYNSPLHF.

A few counts support this clonotype. The chain combines TRBV30 with TRBJ1-6; unclear D gene. The V end was cut by 0 bases, the J end by 10 bases, with 13 bases between. This CDR3 contains 14 residues. Looked up from germline, CDR1 is GTSNPN and CDR2 is SVGIG (reference sequence). CDR3 loop: CAWSVTLRSSPLHF. DNA of the CDR3: TGTGCCTGGAGTGTCACACTGAGATCATCACCCCTCCACTTT.

This clonotype was seen more than once but under ten times. This sequence joins TRBV10-3 and TRBJ2-7; a weak D match, TRBD2 (6 bases). CDR3 size: 14 residues. CDR1 and CDR2 (germline): ENHRY, SYGVKD. The V end was cut by 4 bases, the J end by 6 bases, with 16 bases between. Here the CDR3 DNA reads TGTGCCATCAGTGGGAGGGTTCTGGGCAGCGAGCAGTACTTC. Its translation is CAISGRVLGSEQYF.

This clonotype was detected many times. The J gene is TRBJ2-5, the V gene TRBV3-1; D is ambiguous. The germline V gene has CDR1 LGHDT and CDR2 YNNKEL (reference sequence). V lost 1 base, J lost 3 bases, and 9 bases lay in between. The CDR3 contains 14 residues. The CDR3 bases are TGTGCCAGCAGCCAAGCTGCCAGTAAAGAGACCCAGTACTTC. As protein: CASSQAASKETQYF.

This clonotype was seen repeatedly, ten times or more. V gene TRBV7-9 combines with J gene TRBJ2-2; D is possibly TRBD1 (5 bases). The CDR3 contains 15 residues. Germline-derived CDR1 and CDR2 are SEHNR and FQNEAQ (reference sequence). The V and J ends lost 1 base and 5 bases respectively, with 11 bases between them. CDR3: CASSLVAGRTGELFF. CDR3 DNA sequence: TGTGCCAGCAGCTTAGTGGCAGGGCGGACCGGGGAGCTGTTTTTT.

The genes are TRBV21-1 and TRBJ1-5. TRBV21-1 is annotated as a pseudogene. The CDR3 length is 17 residues. The CDR3 nucleotides read TGTGCCAGCAGCAAAGAGCTGTTGGGGCTCAGCAATCAGCCCCAGCATTTT. This sequence encodes CASSKELLGLSNQPQHF.

The sample holds a few counts of this clonotype. The genes are TRBV5-1 and TRBJ2-7; D remains ambiguous. This CDR3 contains 15 residues. Germline V gene sequence: CDR1 SGHRS, CDR2 YFSETQ. Trimming took 0 bases from V and 5 from J, leaving 15 bases between them. CDR3 loop: CASSLDGSRSDEQYF. In DNA form, the CDR3 reads TGCGCCAGCAGCTTGGACGGCAGCCGTTCGGACGAGCAGTACTTC.

The genes are TRBV28 and TRBJ2-1, with 10 bases that match TRBD2. V trimming: 6 bases; J trimming: 8 bases; junction bases outside the gene matches: 7. The CDR3 covers 14 residues. Germline-derived CDR1 and CDR2 are MDHEN and SYDVKM. In nucleotides, the CDR3 is TGTGCCAGCAGGAGCGGGGGGGCCGGCTATGAGCAGTTCTTC. Translating it yields CASRSGGAGYEQFF. Looking up the rest from reference TRBV28 and TRBJ2-1 gives the full variable domain: DVKVTQSSRYLVKRTGEKVFLECVQDMDHENMFWYRQDPGLGLRLIYFSYDVKMKEKGDIPEGYSVSREKKERFSLILESASTNQTSMYLCASRSGGAGYEQFFGPGTRLTVL.

This clonotype was seen only a few times. V gene TRBV10-3 combines with J gene TRBJ2-7, with TRBD1 as a possible D gene (6 bases). The V gene's germline CDR1 is ENHRY and CDR2 SYGVKD. The V end lost 4 bases, the J end lost 3 bases, and 16 bases lay between the germline ends. The CDR3 length is 15 residues. For the CDR3, the DNA is TGTGCCATCAGTGTAGTGACAGGAGCTGTCTACGAGCAGTACTTC. It encodes CAISVVTGAVYEQYF.

This clonotype has at least ten counts. This sequence joins TRBV19 and TRBJ1-5, with D tentatively TRBD1 (6 bases). Deletions cut 3 bases from V and 2 bases from J, with 14 bases between. Germline lookup yields CDR1 LNHDA and CDR2 SQIVND (reference sequence). CDR3 length: 16 amino acids. The CDR3 protein is CASSITGMRGNQPQHF. CDR3 DNA: TGTGCCAGTAGTATCACAGGGATGAGGGGCAATCAGCCCCAGCATTTT.

The chain recombines TRBV6-5 with TRBJ2-5; D is perhaps TRBD2 (6 bases). The V gene's germline CDR1 is MNHEY and CDR2 SVGAGI. CDR3 length: 14 residues. Trimming left V 4 bases short and J 4 bases short, with 13 bases between. For the CDR3, the DNA is TGTGCCAGCAGTTTGGGGCGACTAGTAGAGACCCAGTACTTC. Translating it yields CASSLGRLVETQYF.

This clonotype was seen many times. V is TRBV6-2 or TRBV6-3 and J is TRBJ2-7; the D gene is possibly TRBD1 (7 bases). The CDR3 consists of 14 residues. Germline V gives CDR1 MNHEY, CDR2 SVGEGT. The V gene lost 6 bases and the J gene lost 2 bases, with 14 bases spanning the gap. The CDR3 sequence: CASRRLDRAYEQYF. DNA for the CDR3: TGTGCCAGCAGAAGACTAGACAGGGCCTACGAGCAGTACTTC.

This clonotype appeared a few times. V and J are TRBV5-6 and TRBJ1-1, with D unresolved. Trimming stripped 0 bases from V and 11 bases from J, with 14 bases between. Germline lookup yields CDR1 SGHDT and CDR2 YYEEEE. The length of the CDR3 is 13 residues. The CDR3 coding sequence is TGTGCCAGCAGCTTGGGACCGGGAGGAAAGGCTTTCTTT. It specifies CASSLGPGGKAFF.

The chain carries TRBV4-1 and TRBJ1-6; no clear D gene. Trimming shortened V by 3 bases and J by 4 bases, and 10 bases separated the two germline ends. The CDR3 spans 15 residues. Germline V lookup: CDR1 MGHRA, CDR2 YSYEKL. CDR3 bases: TGCGCCAGCAGCCAGAAGACGGGGTATAATTCACCCCTCCACTTT. Encoded protein: CASSQKTGYNSPLHF.